One and the same sample provided the 8 T cell receptor beta chains below, sequenced in a study of cytomegalovirus exposure and HLA in healthy donors. 60 Vbeta and 13 Jbeta primers were used in PCR. Sequenced by immunoSEQ multiplex PCR; TCRdb stores in-frame clones only, minus some. The sample has 150,000 to 200,000 clones, just under 80% seen once; the top ten hold around 7%. Sequencing was done on a sample of PBMCs. Receptors were obtained from a woman aged 40 to 50 in good health and CMV-seropositive.

This sequence joins TRBV19 and TRBJ1-5, with D hard to call. The V and J ends lost 3 bases and 3 bases respectively, with 9 bases between them. Per the germline V gene, CDR1 is LNHDA and CDR2 is SQIVND (reference sequence). The CDR3 is 14 amino acids. In DNA, the CDR3 is TGTGCCAGTAGTATCGTGCAGGACAATCAGCCCCAGCATTTT. Amino acid sequence: CASSIVQDNQPQHF.

The chain combines TRBV11-2 with TRBJ2-5, with 9 nucleotides matching TRBD2. CDR1 is SGHAT and CDR2 is FQNNGV in the germline V gene. The CDR3 runs to 16 residues. The J segment lost 4 bases and the V segment lost 5 bases, leaving 11 bases of the junction unmatched. CDR3 in amino acids: CASSKNSGGQGETQYF. CDR3 DNA: TGTGCCAGCAGCAAAAATAGCGGGGGCCAAGGAGAGACCCAGTACTTC.

This chain uses TRBV10-3 with TRBJ2-5; TRBD2 agrees at 8 bases. The germline CDR1 and CDR2 sequences are ENHRY and SYGVKD. With V trimmed by 8 bases and J by 4 bases, 9 bases remained unmatched. This CDR3 has 14 residues. The CDR3 DNA reads TGTGCCATCGGGCGGGGGGCGCCCCCAGAGACCCAGTACTTC. It specifies CAIGRGAPPETQYF.

J is TRBJ2-1 and V is TRBV4-2; TRBD2 matches at 9 bases. The CDR3 totals 15 residues. The germline V gene has CDR1 LGHNA and CDR2 YNFKEQ. Trimming took 0 bases from V and 6 from J; bases not matched to a gene: 3. As DNA, the CDR3 is TGTGCCAGCAGCCAAGATCGACTAGCGGCCAATGAGCAGTTCTTC. Protein: CASSQDRLAANEQFF.

The chain uses TRBV7-3 and TRBJ2-1, with 8 positions matching TRBD2. Per the germline V gene, CDR1 is SGHTA and CDR2 is FQGTGA. The CDR3 contains 16 residues. Unmatched junction bases numbered 8, after V lost 5 bases and J lost 2 bases. For the CDR3, the DNA is TGTGCCAGCAGCCCCAGAGCGGGGGCCACCTACAATGAGCAGTTCTTC. Its protein is CASSPRAGATYNEQFF. Filled out from reference TRBV7-3 and TRBJ2-1, the complete variable domain reads GAGVSQTPSNKVTEKGKYVELRCDPISGHTALYWYRQSLGQGPEFLIYFQGTGAADDSGLPNDRFFAVRPEGSVSTLKIQRTERGDSAVYLCASSPRAGATYNEQFFGPGTRLTVL.

The chain uses TRBV25-1 and TRBJ1-4, with TRBD1 as a possible D gene (6 bases). Per germline, CDR1 MGHDK and CDR2 SYGVNS. The CDR3 is 13 amino acids. Trimming took off 6 bases at V and 4 bases at J, with 9 bases between the two ends. CDR3 sequence: CASRGGLNEKLFF. The CDR3 DNA is TGTGCCAGCAGAGGGGGTCTTAATGAAAAACTGTTTTTT.

V gene TRBV28 combines with J gene TRBJ2-7, with 7 bases fitting TRBD1. The junction had 7 bases not matched to a gene; V was cut back by 6 bases and J by 2 bases. The CDR3 is made up of 14 amino acids. Germline-derived CDR1 and CDR2 are MDHEN and SYDVKM. The CDR3 region has the DNA TGTGCCAGCAGGAGGACAGGATCGGCCTACGAGCAGTACTTC. Its protein is CASRRTGSAYEQYF.

The rearrangement uses TRBV7-8 and TRBJ2-7, with a tentative D call TRBD1 (5 bases). The CDR3 consists of 12 residues. The germline V gene encodes CDR1 SGHVS and CDR2 FQNEAQ. Trimming pared 3 bases from V and 9 bases from J, leaving 12 bases between. The CDR3 DNA sequence: TGTGCCAGCAGCTTGCAGGGAATAGGGCAGTACTTC. Translated: CASSLQGIGQYF.